The clone carrying this T cell receptor (beta chain) was counted a single time. Per the germline V gene, CDR1 is SGHTA and CDR2 is FQGNSA. V was trimmed by 1 base and J by 8 bases, leaving 11 bases between them. CDR3 length: 13 residues. Some clones are missing from TCRdb's copy, which holds only in-frame ones; the method was immunoSEQ multiplex PCR. Among 350,000 to 450,000 clones listed, 83% were seen once. This specimen comes from a study of Ad26.COV2.S vaccination and SARS-CoV-2 variants. As for the study in general: A COV1001 Ad26.COV2.S trial-arm participant provided the sample. The study gave Ad26.COV2.S intramuscularly, once or twice 56 days apart.

As to treatment: some 19 received Ad26.COV2.S at low or high dose, single or two shots; 5 received placebo; per-sample allocation not given. Sampling happened 63 days after the first vaccine or placebo injection. An adult aged 18-55 years in Boston served as the donor. The TCR sequence derives from a person between 18 and 60 years old who received the Ad26.COV2.S COVID-19 vaccine or a placebo. The gene calls are TRBV7-2 and TRBJ1-2; D not resolved. The specimen comprised peripheral blood, sampled in a trial of Ad26.COV2.S vaccine versus placebo. This CDR3 reads CASSLVAVRGYTF. The DNA of the CDR3 is TGTGCCAGCAGCTTAGTGGCGGTCCGAGGCTACACCTTC. Supplemented by reference TRBV7-2 and TRBJ1-2, the full variable domain reads GAGVSQSPSNKVTEKGKDVELRCDPISGHTALYWYRQSLGQGLEFLIYFQGNSAPDKSGLPSDRFSAERTGGSVSTLTIQRTQQEDSAVYLCASSLVAVRGYTFGSGTRLTVV.